This T cell receptor (beta chain) was sequenced for a study of metastatic and nonmetastatic thyroid tumors. Looking at the study overall: Repertoire comparison spanned blood and tumor or nodule tissue of malignant and benign thyroid patients. Study results and caveats: Significantly greater TCR beta diversity was reportedly found in malignant thyroid tumors than in benign nodules (in blood and tumor).

Patients underwent thyroid surgery, and none had received any treatment before it. As to this clone: The antigen is unknown.

The authors' processing: Across clinicopathological groups, CDR3 differences served as the basis for building a distant-metastasis classifier for papillary thyroid cancer. TCRdb ran MiXCR on the PCR reads. Clone size and V and J calls follow TCRdb, not the original study. The repertoire includes just over 20,000 clones, more than 35% of them detected once, and 29% sits in the top ten. With 4 bases removed from V and 4 bases from J, the gap between germline ends came to 11 bases. Germline CDR1 and CDR2: SGHNT and YYREEE (reference sequence). CDR3 size: 13 residues. This clonotype was sampled from a female donor with papillary thyroid cancer or a benign thyroid nodule (not recorded which). Some clones in this sample may be carry-over from other donors' samples. The chain employs TRBV5-4 and TRBJ1-1; D call uncertain. Sample: tumor tissue. The CDR3: CASSRLMSTEAFF. CDR3 nucleotides: TGTGCCAGCAGCCGGCTAATGAGCACTGAAGCTTTCTTT.